Listed here are 22 T cell receptor beta chains from one sample, sequenced in a study of cytotoxic CD8 clonotypes in ibrutinib-treated CLL. Profiling relied on immunoSEQ multiplex PCR, and the TCRdb table lists in-frame clones only, not all of them. The sample has 140,000 to 150,000 clones, more than 75% seen once; the top ten hold roughly 4.7%. The sequenced sample was PBMCs, obtained after 24 months of ibrutinib treatment. All receptors come from a human donor with chronic lymphocytic leukemia.

The rearrangement uses TRBV28 and TRBJ2-7, with 7 bases aligning to TRBD2. V dropped 3 bases and J dropped 7; count of bases not matched to a gene: 0. This CDR3 is built from 11 residues. CDR1 is MDHEN and CDR2 is SYDVKM in the germline V gene. Written as DNA, the CDR3 is TGTGCCAGCAGTTTGGGGGGGGAGCAGTACTTC. Translated: CASSLGGEQYF.

The chain links TRBV7-9 to TRBJ1-1; D unresolved. The CDR3 runs 17 residues. Per the germline V gene, CDR1 is SEHNR and CDR2 is FQNEAQ (reference sequence). V was cut by 4 bases and J by 0 bases, with 18 bases left in between. The CDR3 loop is CASSSFFGPPMNTEAFF. CDR3 DNA: TGTGCCAGCAGCTCCTTTTTCGGTCCCCCAATGAACACTGAAGCTTTCTTT.

This clone showed up just once. V is TRBV18 and J is TRBJ2-3; D unclear. The germline V gene encodes CDR1 KGHSH and CDR2 LQKENI. Between the trimmed V and J ends, which lost 3 bases and 2 bases, there was a span of 6 bases. The length of the CDR3 is 13 residues. The CDR3 sequence: CASSPENTDTQYF. CDR3 in DNA: TGTGCCAGCTCACCCGAGAACACAGATACGCAGTATTTT.

This clone appeared a single time. The genes are TRBV11-2 and TRBJ1-4, with D unresolved. Germline lookup yields CDR1 SGHAT and CDR2 FQNNGV. This CDR3 is built from 15 residues. V dropped 1 base and J dropped 4 bases, with 10 bases sitting between them. The CDR3 spells CASSLGRRLNEKLFF. CDR3 sequence (DNA): TGTGCCAGCAGCTTAGGGCGGAGACTTAATGAAAAACTGTTTTTT.

The chain carries TRBV19 and TRBJ1-6; D might be TRBD1 (6 bases). Trimming removed 6 bases at V and 7 bases at J, with 13 bases between. The CDR3 covers 14 residues. The germline V gene encodes CDR1 LNHDA and CDR2 SQIVND (reference sequence). Here the CDR3 reads CASSDVDSNSPLHF. The CDR3, as DNA: TGTGCCAGTAGCGACGTGGACAGCAATTCACCCCTCCACTTT. The full variable domain, its missing parts supplied by reference TRBV19 and TRBJ1-6, is DGGITQSPKYLFRKEGQNVTLSCEQNLNHDAMYWYRQDPGQGLRLIYYSQIVNDFQKGDIAEGYSVSREKKESFPLTVTSAQKNPTAFYLCASSDVDSNSPLHFGNGTRLTVT.

The V call is TRBV6-5, the J call TRBJ1-3; D perhaps matches TRBD1 (5 bases). Germline V lookup: CDR1 MNHEY, CDR2 SVGAGI. Trimming stripped 3 bases from V and 0 bases from J, with 12 bases between. The CDR3 is 16 amino acids. This CDR3 reads CASSYSGTSSGNTIYF. Written as DNA, the CDR3 is TGTGCCAGCAGTTATTCTGGGACCTCCTCTGGAAACACCATATATTTT.

The CDR3 loop reads CASSPDGRGTDTQYF. CDR3 bases: TGTGCCAGCAGTCCAGACGGACGGGGGACAGATACGCAGTATTTT. The rearrangement uses TRBV6-5 and TRBJ2-3, with D perhaps matching TRBD2 (6 bases). This CDR3 region has 15 residues. Trimming pared 5 bases from V and 3 bases from J, leaving 15 bases between. The germline V gene has CDR1 MNHEY and CDR2 SVGAGI.

The CDR3 DNA follows: TGTGCCAGCAGTTTGGCGGGGGATGGCTACACCTTC. Translated, it gives CASSLAGDGYTF. This chain links TRBV27 with TRBJ1-2; tentatively, D is TRBD1 (5 bases). Germline V gene data show CDR1 as MNHEY and CDR2 as SMNVEV (reference sequence). The CDR3 contains 12 residues. V lost 3 bases, J lost 6 bases, and 8 bases lay in between.

The V and J genes are TRBV6-5 and TRBJ2-3; no clear D gene. Trimming stripped 6 bases from V and 6 bases from J, with 7 bases between. The length of the CDR3 is 11 residues. Germline assignment: CDR1 MNHEY and CDR2 SVGAGI. CDR3 bases: TGTGCCAGCAGCTTAGAGGATACGCAGTATTTT. This gives the protein CASSLEDTQYF.

The V and J genes are TRBV5-6 and TRBJ2-2; D gene uncertain. CDR1 is SGHDT, CDR2 YYEEEE, per germline. V was clipped by 4 bases and J by 0 bases, with 7 bases between them. The CDR3 runs to 14 residues. The chain's CDR3 is CASSPLPNTGELFF. CDR3 bases: TGTGCCAGCAGCCCCCTTCCGAACACCGGGGAGCTGTTTTTT.

The CDR3 protein is CASSPLAGENTGELFF. CDR3 nucleotide sequence: TGTGCCAGCAGCCCGTTAGCGGGGGAGAACACCGGGGAGCTGTTTTTT. This chain links TRBV7-8 with TRBJ2-2, with 9 bases lining up with TRBD2. From germline, CDR1 is SGHVS and CDR2 FQNEAQ. V lost 5 bases, J lost 1 base, and 5 bases stayed unmatched. The CDR3 totals 16 residues.

The chain carries TRBV5-1 and TRBJ1-1; maybe TRBD1 (5 bases). Trimming stripped 4 bases from V and 5 bases from J, with 15 bases between. CDR1 and CDR2 (germline): SGHRS, YFSETQ. The CDR3 length is 14 residues. The CDR3 reads CASSTGGGHTEAFF. CDR3 coding DNA: TGCGCCAGCAGCACTGGTGGGGGTCATACTGAAGCTTTCTTT.

The rearrangement links TRBV28 to TRBJ2-2; TRBD2 is a possible D gene (6 bases). Deletions cut 6 bases from V and 7 bases from J, with 15 bases between. This CDR3 is 14 amino acids long. The germline V gene has CDR1 MDHEN and CDR2 SYDVKM. The CDR3 sequence: CASRPPLGGGELFF. Written as DNA, the CDR3 is TGTGCCAGCAGACCCCCCCTGGGGGGCGGGGAGCTGTTTTTT.

The V call is TRBV6-5, the J call TRBJ2-2; 7 bases match TRBD2. Trimming at V came to 0 bases and at J to 3 bases, leaving 4 bases not matched to a gene. The germline gives CDR1 MNHEY, CDR2 SVGAGI. This CDR3 spans 16 amino acids. The CDR3 loop is CASSYSGGGDTGELFF. The CDR3 DNA reads as TGTGCCAGCAGTTACTCTGGGGGAGGGGACACCGGGGAGCTGTTTTTT.

This clone was counted once. V usage is TRBV30 and J usage is TRBJ1-2, with D unresolved. The CDR3 has 15 residues. Trimming took off 1 base at V and 0 bases at J, with 12 bases between the two ends. Germline CDR1 and CDR2: GTSNPN and SVGIG (reference sequence). This CDR3 is CAWSAAPASNYGYTF. The CDR3 nucleotides are TGTGCCTGGAGTGCCGCCCCGGCCTCTAACTATGGCTACACCTTC.

The CDR3 spells CASSWLGAGANVLTF. The CDR3 DNA reads as TGTGCCAGCAGCTGGTTAGGGGCTGGGGCCAACGTCCTGACTTTC. The chain combines TRBV5-6 with TRBJ2-6; TRBD1 might be the D (5 bases). Trimming removed 3 bases at V and 2 bases at J, with 9 bases between. The CDR3 is 15 residues long. Germline V gene sequence: CDR1 SGHDT, CDR2 YYEEEE.

The rearrangement uses TRBV7-6 and TRBJ2-3, with D possibly TRBD2 on 6 matching bases. The V gene's germline CDR1 is SGHVS and CDR2 FNYEAQ. The V and J ends lost 6 bases and 3 bases respectively, with 10 bases between them. The CDR3 loop spans 13 amino acids. CDR3 coding DNA: TGTGCCAGCAGGGCAGGAGGGACAGATACGCAGTATTTT. Residues: CASRAGGTDTQYF.

The chain carries TRBV5-1 and TRBJ2-5, with a weak D call TRBD1 (5 bases). The CDR3 length is 15 residues. Germline loops: CDR1 SGHRS, CDR2 YFSETQ. Trimming left V 1 base short and J 5 bases short, with 15 bases between. CDR3 sequence reads: CASSLPDSPWETQYF. As DNA, the CDR3 is TGCGCCAGCAGCTTGCCCGACAGCCCCTGGGAGACCCAGTACTTC.

The chain combines TRBV5-1 with TRBJ2-5; tentatively, D is TRBD2 (5 bases). Per the germline V gene, CDR1 is SGHRS and CDR2 is YFSETQ. Trimming removed 4 bases at V and 9 bases at J, with 19 bases between. The CDR3 covers 14 residues. The CDR3 nucleotides read TGCGCCAGCAGCCCCGGCCCCGAGGGCGGCGCCCAGTACTTC. Its protein product is CASSPGPEGGAQYF.

V gene TRBV9 combines with J gene TRBJ1-2; D remains ambiguous. Germline lookup yields CDR1 SGDLS and CDR2 YYNGEE. V shed 2 bases and J shed 8 bases, with 13 bases lying between them. The CDR3 totals 13 residues. Here the CDR3 DNA reads TGTGCCAGCAGCGTTTCGCTCACGGGAGGCTACACCTTC. This codes for CASSVSLTGGYTF. Drawing the rest from reference TRBV9 and TRBJ1-2, the complete variable domain is DSGVTQTPKHLITATGQRVTLRCSPRSGDLSVYWYQQSLDQGLQFLIQYYNGEERAKGNILERFSAQQFPDLHSELNLSSLELGDSALYFCASSVSLTGGYTFGSGTRLTVV.

This chain uses TRBV30 with TRBJ2-7, with D uncertain. The V gene lost 8 bases and the J gene lost 2 bases, with 10 bases spanning the gap. The CDR3 is made up of 11 amino acids. CDR1 is GTSNPN and CDR2 is SVGIG in the germline V gene (reference sequence). In nucleotides, the CDR3 is TGTGCCGAAGGGCGGACCTACGAGCAGTACTTC. This codes for CAEGRTYEQYF. The entire variable domain, with the rest obtained from reference TRBV30 and TRBJ2-7, is as follows: SQTIHQWPATLVQPVGSPLSLECTVEGTSNPNLYWYRQAAGRGLQLLFYSVGIGQISSEVPQNLSASRPQDRQFILSSKKLLLSDSGFYLCAEGRTYEQYFGPGTRLTVT.

The table lists this clone with many counts. V gene TRBV9 combines with J gene TRBJ1-3; D call uncertain. This CDR3 has 17 amino acids. The ends were cut back, 3 bases at V and 2 bases at J, with 18 bases in the middle. Germline V CDR1 and CDR2: SGDLS, YYNGEE. CDR3 coding DNA: TGTGCCAGCAGCGAAGGACCTTTCCCGCGGCCTGGAAACACCATATATTTT. Protein: CASSEGPFPRPGNTIYF.